This T cell receptor (beta chain) was documented in a study of patients and donors after allogeneic stem cell transplantation. The CDR3 is made up of 15 amino acids. From germline, CDR1 is SGHRS and CDR2 YFSETQ. Trimming took 0 bases from V and 2 from J, leaving 8 bases between them. TCRdb processed the RT-PCR reads anew with MiXCR; each CDR3 protein has one entry. The sample includes about 960,000 distinct CDR3 sequences, about a sixth seen only once; the top ten take roughly 6%. The TCR originated in a human donor who was either an allogeneic HSCT recipient or a stem cell or donor lymphocyte infusion donor (not recorded which). It is not recorded whose cells these are; they may come from a transplant donor. Sequencing used blood, either unsorted or a sorted T cell fraction (not recorded which). J is TRBJ2-2 and V is TRBV5-1, with a weak D call TRBD1 (6 bases). CDR3 nucleotide sequence: TGCGCCAGCAGCTTGGCGGGACATAACACCGGGGAGCTGTTTTTT. Amino acid sequence: CASSLAGHNTGELFF.